One and the same sample provided the 13 T cell receptor beta chains below, sequenced in a study of blood T cell repertoires in COVID-19. Some clones are missing from TCRdb's copy, which holds only in-frame ones; the method was immunoSEQ multiplex PCR. The sample consists of tens of thousands of clones, roughly 87% of them appearing once. Sequencing input: peripheral blood. These receptor sequences come from an older woman with acute or convalescent COVID-19.

This clone was picked up one time. The chain employs TRBV11-2 and TRBJ2-1; maybe TRBD2 (5 bases). Trimming shortened V by 4 bases and J by 7 bases, and 11 bases separated the two germline ends. The CDR3 spans 13 residues. Germline V CDR1 and CDR2: SGHAT, FQNNGV. This chain's CDR3 is CASSSRGSNEQFF. For the CDR3, the DNA is TGTGCCAGCAGCTCCCGAGGGTCGAATGAGCAGTTCTTC.

The rearrangement links TRBV5-6 to TRBJ1-2, with a possible D match to TRBD1 (6 bases). Germline V gene data show CDR1 as SGHDT and CDR2 as YYEEEE. The CDR3 runs 15 residues. Trimming pared 3 bases from V and 4 bases from J, leaving 16 bases between. The CDR3 region has the DNA TGTGCCAGCAGCTCCTTCCGACAGGCAAGCTATGGCTACACCTTC. This codes for CASSSFRQASYGYTF.

The chain is built from TRBV13 and TRBJ1-2; weak D call: TRBD1 (5 bases). Germline V gene sequence: CDR1 PRHDT, CDR2 FYEKMQ (reference sequence). There are 16 residues in the CDR3. Trimming left V 5 bases short and J 0 bases short, with 16 bases between. This CDR3 is CASSPRELPANYGYTF. The CDR3, as DNA: TGTGCCAGCAGCCCCAGGGAACTCCCAGCTAACTATGGCTACACCTTC.

The chain recombines TRBV5-4 with TRBJ1-2; 7 bases match TRBD1. Per the germline V gene, CDR1 is SGHNT and CDR2 is YYREEE (reference sequence). Germline trimming cut 5 bases from V and 1 base from J; bases unmatched to any gene: 5. The CDR3 consists of 14 residues. The CDR3 protein is CASRGQIDNYGYTF. The CDR3 nucleotides are TGTGCCAGCAGGGGACAGATAGATAACTATGGCTACACCTTC.

The rearrangement joins TRBV7-9 to TRBJ2-6; 10 bases fit TRBD2. Germline V CDR1 and CDR2: SEHNR, FQNEAQ (reference sequence). Germline trimming cut 2 bases from V and 2 bases from J; bases unmatched to any gene: 3. The CDR3 has 17 amino acids. CDR3 in DNA: TGTGCCAGCAGCTTAAGCGGGGGGGCCCCTGGGGCCAACGTCCTGACTTTC. Amino acids: CASSLSGGAPGANVLTF. The full variable domain, its missing parts supplied by reference TRBV7-9 and TRBJ2-6, is DTGVSQNPRHKITKRGQNVTFRCDPISEHNRLYWYRQTLGQGPEFLTYFQNEAQLEKSRLLSDRFSAERPKGSFSTLEIQRTEQGDSAMYLCASSLSGGAPGANVLTFGAGSRLTVL.

The genes are TRBV19 and TRBJ1-5; 9 bases fit TRBD1. Germline V gene sequence: CDR1 LNHDA, CDR2 SQIVND (reference sequence). V lost 4 bases, J lost 5 bases, and 3 bases stayed unmatched. The CDR3 is made up of 14 amino acids. The CDR3 region is CASSRGQGHQPQHF. CDR3 bases: TGTGCCAGTAGTAGGGGACAGGGTCATCAGCCCCAGCATTTT.

The rearrangement links TRBV19 to TRBJ1-2, with D possibly being TRBD1 (6 bases). Germline values: CDR1 LNHDA, CDR2 SQIVND (reference sequence). The ends were cut back, 3 bases at V and 6 bases at J, with 11 bases in the middle. The CDR3 is 13 amino acids. The CDR3 loop is CASSMSRGDGYTF. Written as DNA, the CDR3 is TGTGCCAGTAGTATGTCCAGGGGAGATGGCTACACCTTC.

J is TRBJ1-5 and V is TRBV6-5, with D hard to call. CDR1 is MNHEY, CDR2 SVGAGI, per germline. This CDR3 is built from 15 residues. Trimming cost V 5 bases and J 0 bases, with 11 bases left between them. The CDR3 protein is CASSPDGNSNQPQHF. The CDR3 coding sequence is TGTGCCAGCAGTCCGGACGGGAATAGCAATCAGCCCCAGCATTTT.

The rearrangement links TRBV9 to TRBJ2-3; 7 bases are a match to TRBD1. The junction had 7 bases not matched to a gene; V was cut back by 4 bases and J by 2 bases. CDR1 and CDR2 (germline): SGDLS, YYNGEE. The CDR3 totals 15 residues. DNA for the CDR3: TGTGCCAGCAGCTTCCGGACAGGAGACACAGATACGCAGTATTTT. Amino acids: CASSFRTGDTDTQYF.

The chain employs TRBV2 and TRBJ1-3; the D gene is possibly TRBD1 (5 bases). Trimming shortened V by 0 bases and J by 2 bases, and 8 bases separated the two germline ends. Germline V gene lookup returns CDR1 SNHLY and CDR2 FYNNEI. The CDR3 has 15 amino acids. The CDR3 loop is CASSEASGAGNTIYF. CDR3 nucleotides: TGTGCCAGCAGTGAAGCGTCGGGGGCTGGAAACACCATATATTTT. The complete variable domain, with remaining parts taken from reference TRBV2 and TRBJ1-3, reads EPEVTQTPSHQVTQMGQEVILRCVPISNHLYFYWYRQILGQKVEFLVSFYNNEISEKSEIFDDQFSVERPDGSNFTLKIRSTKLEDSAMYFCASSEASGAGNTIYFGEGSWLTVV.

The V and J genes are TRBV19 and TRBJ1-5; D not resolved. The V gene lost 1 base and the J gene lost 1 base, with 11 bases spanning the gap. This CDR3 has 16 residues. Germline V CDR1 and CDR2: LNHDA, SQIVND (reference sequence). CDR3: CASSIGSGRSNQPQHF. CDR3 DNA: TGTGCCAGTAGTATAGGATCAGGAAGGAGCAATCAGCCCCAGCATTTT.

The chain joins TRBV2 to TRBJ1-6, with 8 nucleotides matching TRBD1. Germline CDR1 and CDR2: SNHLY and FYNNEI. V lost 6 bases to trimming and J lost 10 bases; unmatched junction nucleotides: 8. The CDR3 extends over 14 amino acids. The CDR3 spells CASSPRQGTSPLHF. The CDR3 region has the DNA TGTGCCAGCAGCCCCAGACAGGGGACCTCACCCCTCCACTTT. Full variable domain (rest looked up from reference TRBV2 and TRBJ1-6): EPEVTQTPSHQVTQMGQEVILRCVPISNHLYFYWYRQILGQKVEFLVSFYNNEISEKSEIFDDQFSVERPDGSNFTLKIRSTKLEDSAMYFCASSPRQGTSPLHFGNGTRLTVT.

This chain connects TRBV6-1 to TRBJ1-1; TRBD1 matches 8 bases. From germline, CDR1 is MNHNS and CDR2 SASEGT. This CDR3 is built from 12 residues. J gave up 10 bases and V 1 base, and 2 bases lay outside the gene matches. CDR3 in amino acids: CASSEGQGAAFF. Here the CDR3 DNA reads TGTGCCAGCAGTGAAGGCCAGGGGGCAGCTTTCTTT.